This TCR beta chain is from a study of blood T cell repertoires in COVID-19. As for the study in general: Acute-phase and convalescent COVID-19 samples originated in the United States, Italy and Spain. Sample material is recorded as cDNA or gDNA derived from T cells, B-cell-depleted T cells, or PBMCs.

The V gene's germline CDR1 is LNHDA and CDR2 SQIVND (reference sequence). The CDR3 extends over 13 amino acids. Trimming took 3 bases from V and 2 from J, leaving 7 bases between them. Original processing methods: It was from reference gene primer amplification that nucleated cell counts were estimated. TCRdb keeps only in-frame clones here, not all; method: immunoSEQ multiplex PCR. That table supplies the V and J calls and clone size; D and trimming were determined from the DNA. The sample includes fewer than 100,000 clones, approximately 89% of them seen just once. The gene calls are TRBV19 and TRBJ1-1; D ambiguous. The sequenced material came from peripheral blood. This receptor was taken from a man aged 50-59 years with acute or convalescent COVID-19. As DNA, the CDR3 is TGTGCCAGTAGTATTAAGAGAAACACTGAAGCTTTCTTT. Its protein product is CASSIKRNTEAFF.